Shown below are 19 T cell receptor beta chains from a single sample sequenced in a study of T cell responses to AZD1222 COVID-19 vaccine. Only in-frame clones appear in the TCRdb table, and some are missing; sequencing was by immunoSEQ multiplex PCR. Of nearly 90,000 clones listed, 70% to 90% were seen once; the top ten hold about 5.8%. Sequencing used peripheral blood, obtained on day 0 of AZD1222 vaccination. Source of these receptors: an adult in good health.

The chain couples TRBV5-1 to TRBJ2-7; TRBD1 agrees at 7 bases. Trimming took 8 bases from V and 8 from J; bases not matched to a gene: 22. Germline V lookup: CDR1 SGHRS, CDR2 YFSETQ. This CDR3 is built from 16 residues. In nucleotides, the CDR3 is TGCGCCAGTGGCCCCGGTACACAGGGGACCAAGCAACAGCAGTACTTC. This sequence encodes CASGPGTQGTKQQQYF.

The genes are TRBV6-2 or TRBV6-3 and TRBJ1-5; D is uncertain. Trimming took off 3 bases at V and 9 bases at J, with 15 bases between the two ends. The germline CDR1 and CDR2 sequences are MNHEY and SVGEGT. The CDR3 consists of 14 residues. The CDR3 DNA is TGTGCCAGCAGTTATCCCGACGGGGTTCGGCCCCAGCATTTT. Translated: CASSYPDGVRPQHF.

The rearrangement joins TRBV9 to TRBJ2-7; TRBD2 agrees at 11 bases. The V segment lost 0 bases and the J segment 6 bases; nucleotides outside the gene matches: 8. Germline V lookup: CDR1 SGDLS, CDR2 YYNGEE. The CDR3 length is 16 residues. In DNA, the CDR3 is TGTGCCAGCAGCGTAGGTACGGGACTAGCGGCTTCCGAGCAGTACTTC. Translated: CASSVGTGLAASEQYF.

V gene TRBV5-5 combines with J gene TRBJ2-7; D is undetermined. Trimming took off 0 bases at V and 0 bases at J, with 10 bases between the two ends. CDR3 length: 15 residues. The V gene's germline CDR1 is SGHKS and CDR2 YYEKEE (reference sequence). In DNA, the CDR3 is TGTGCCAGCAGCTTGGAGGTAGGAAGCTCCTACGAGCAGTACTTC. It specifies CASSLEVGSSYEQYF.

J is TRBJ1-2 and V is TRBV28; D remains ambiguous. This CDR3 spans 11 amino acids. Deletions cut 7 bases from V and 3 bases from J, with 6 bases between. CDR1 and CDR2 (germline): MDHEN, SYDVKM. CDR3 residues: CASTSHYGYTF. As DNA, the CDR3 is TGTGCCAGCACCTCCCACTATGGCTACACCTTC.

V usage is TRBV5-4 and J usage is TRBJ2-7, with TRBD2 matching 7 bases. Germline V lookup: CDR1 SGHNT, CDR2 YYREEE (reference sequence). V lost 0 bases, J lost 3 bases, and 9 bases stayed unmatched. The CDR3 contains 16 residues. Here the CDR3 reads CASSLAVSSGNYEQYF. In DNA form, the CDR3 reads TGTGCCAGCAGCTTGGCTGTCTCTAGCGGAAACTACGAGCAGTACTTC.

Only a few counts were recorded for this clone. The CDR3 nucleotides read TGCGCCAGCAAGGCTACAGGGGGCGACTTTTTTGAGTCCTACGAGCAGTACTTC. Its translation is CASKATGGDFFESYEQYF. V is TRBV10-2 and J is TRBJ2-7, with 9 bases lining up with TRBD1. The CDR3 has 18 amino acids. Germline CDR1 reads WSHSY; CDR2 reads SAAADI. Trimming took 7 bases from V and 1 from J; bases not matched to a gene: 17.

The chain joins TRBV7-9 to TRBJ2-7, with 12 bases fitting TRBD2. The ends lost 3 bases at V and 4 bases at J; junction bases unmatched: 13. Germline CDR1 reads SEHNR; CDR2 reads FQNEAQ (reference sequence). The CDR3 length is 18 residues. CDR3 loop: CASSFVTSGSQPPYEQYF. The CDR3 DNA is TGTGCCAGCAGCTTCGTGACTAGCGGGAGCCAGCCTCCATACGAGCAGTACTTC. The complete variable domain, with remaining parts taken from reference TRBV7-9 and TRBJ2-7, reads DTGVSQNPRHKITKRGQNVTFRCDPISEHNRLYWYRQTLGQGPEFLTYFQNEAQLEKSRLLSDRFSAERPKGSFSTLEIQRTEQGDSAMYLCASSFVTSGSQPPYEQYFGPGTRLTVT.

The chain couples TRBV18 to TRBJ2-1; tentative D call: TRBD2 (5 bases). The CDR3 runs 17 residues. V gave up 3 bases and J gave up 6 bases, with 21 bases separating them. Germline-derived CDR1 and CDR2 are KGHSH and LQKENI. The chain's CDR3 is CASSPGLNRASGNEQFF. The CDR3 bases are TGTGCCAGCTCACCCGGACTGAATCGTGCATCAGGCAATGAGCAGTTCTTC.

About this clone: The sample holds other DNA sequences that translate to the same CDR3. The rearrangement joins TRBV6-5 to TRBJ1-5, with 7 bases fitting TRBD1. The CDR3 extends over 14 amino acids. CDR1 and CDR2 (germline): MNHEY, SVGAGI. J lost 4 bases, V lost 6 bases, and 6 bases had no gene match. CDR3 region: CASSLQGSNQPQHF. CDR3 DNA sequence: TGTGCCAGCAGCCTACAGGGGTCTAATCAGCCCCAGCATTTT.

The genes are TRBV28 and TRBJ1-2; D gene unclear. CDR3 length equals 12 residues. V lost 5 bases and J lost 4, with 8 bases in between. Germline CDR1 is MDHEN and CDR2 is SYDVKM. The CDR3, as DNA: TGTGCCAGCAGTCAGTATGGCTATGGCTACACCTTC. This sequence encodes CASSQYGYGYTF.

CDR3 sequence (DNA): TGTGCCAGCAGCTTGGTAGGGGGCGAAAAACTGTTTTTT. It is translated as CASSLVGGEKLFF. The chain joins TRBV5-6 to TRBJ1-4, with 7 bases aligning to TRBD1. CDR1 and CDR2 (germline): SGHDT, YYEEEE. The J segment lost 8 bases and the V segment lost 0 bases, leaving 1 base of the junction unmatched. The CDR3 totals 13 residues.

The chain joins TRBV3-1 (or the pseudogene TRBV3-2) to TRBJ2-1; D may match TRBD1 or TRBD2 (5 bases each). CDR3 length equals 16 residues. The germline V gene has CDR1 LGHDT and CDR2 YNNKEL (reference sequence). Trimming stripped 4 bases from V and 5 bases from J, with 18 bases between. Here the CDR3 DNA reads TGTGCCAGCAGCCCCCCCGGGGCGATAGGCCACAATGAGCAGTTCTTC. It is translated as CASSPPGAIGHNEQFF.

This clone was detected once. The rearrangement links TRBV6-5 to TRBJ1-2, with 7 bases identical to TRBD1. Unmatched junction bases numbered 4, after V lost 9 bases and J lost 6 bases. From germline, CDR1 is MNHEY and CDR2 SVGAGI. CDR3 length equals 11 residues. This CDR3 reads CARKGANGYTF. The CDR3 bases are TGTGCCAGGAAGGGGGCGAATGGCTACACCTTC.

This chain uses TRBV7-2 with TRBJ2-5; tentatively, D is TRBD1 or TRBD2 (7 bases each). Trimming stripped 6 bases from V and 5 bases from J, with 13 bases between. This CDR3 contains 13 residues. Germline assignment: CDR1 SGHTA and CDR2 FQGNSA. CDR3 coding DNA: TGTGCCAGCAGGAGACAGGGAGGGGAGACCCAGTACTTC. Translated, it gives CASRRQGGETQYF.

The chain has TRBV14 and TRBJ2-7, with D perhaps TRBD1 (6 bases). The CDR3 runs 15 residues. Germline assignment: CDR1 SGHDN and CDR2 FVKESK. V lost 0 bases and J lost 4, with 13 bases in between. The CDR3 reads CASSQEETGLYEQYF. The CDR3 nucleotides are TGTGCCAGCAGCCAAGAGGAGACAGGACTTTACGAGCAGTACTTC.

The chain recombines TRBV13 with TRBJ1-5; maybe TRBD1 (6 bases). Germline assignment: CDR1 PRHDT and CDR2 FYEKMQ (reference sequence). Trimming removed 2 bases at V and 6 bases at J, with 8 bases between. The CDR3 is 13 amino acids. In DNA, the CDR3 is TGTGCCAGCAGCTTACAGGGGCGTCAGCCCCAGCATTTT. It codes for CASSLQGRQPQHF.

This clone was seen only once. V gene TRBV15 combines with J gene TRBJ1-1, with TRBD1 identical over 11 bases. Germline CDR1 and CDR2: LNHNV and YYDKDF (reference sequence). There are 16 residues in the CDR3. V dropped 1 base and J dropped 4; count of bases not matched to a gene: 5. In DNA form, the CDR3 reads TGTGCCACCAGCAGAGCGGTTGGGACAGGGGGCACTGAAGCTTTCTTT. Translation gives CATSRAVGTGGTEAFF.

In its sample, this clone ranks as medium-sized (0.01 to 0.1%). V and J are TRBV11-2 and TRBJ2-1; 7 bases fit TRBD2. CDR1 is SGHAT, CDR2 FQNNGV, per germline. V gave up 1 base and J gave up 7 bases; unmatched junction bases: 4. The CDR3 spans 14 residues. This CDR3 reads CASSLAGGLNEQFF. CDR3 nucleotides: TGTGCCAGCAGCTTAGCGGGAGGCTTGAATGAGCAGTTCTTC.